This TCR beta chain was identified during a study of molecular identifiers for immune sequencing clone quantification. This clonotype appeared many times. Its antigen is currently unknown. With listed TCR primers and previously described methods, bulk TCR libraries were prepared. TCRdb processed the PCR reads anew with MiXCR; each CDR3 protein has one entry. The sample lists about 68,000 distinct CDR3 sequences; around 18% were seen once. A CD8+CD4-CCR7+CD45RA+ phenotype served as the sorting definition for naive CD8 T cells. This CDR3 has 15 amino acids. Trimming left V 4 bases short and J 7 bases short, with 16 bases between. Germline V lookup: CDR1 LNHDA, CDR2 SQIVND (reference sequence). Broader study findings: The study found clones above 20 RNA copies held over 98% of effector molecules and under 1% in naive cells.

This TCR was recovered from a human donor in good health. Some libraries in this study had Jurkat cell RNA spiked in. The sample was naive CD8+ T cells from blood, with Jurkat cell RNA spiked in. Stated subset: FACS-sorted CD8+CD4-CCR7+CD45RA+ naive T cells. The V gene is TRBV19, the J gene TRBJ1-4, with D uncertain. The CDR3 loop reads CASSNDREGAEKLFF. The DNA of the CDR3 is TGTGCCAGTAGTAACGACCGAGAAGGTGCTGAAAAACTGTTTTTT.